Presented here are 18 T cell receptor beta chains from one specimen sequenced in a study of beta chain features in type 1 diabetes. Expressed TCRB transcripts were sequenced because the entire RNA isolate underwent reverse transcription. The repertoire was sequenced with immunoSEQ multiplex PCR; TCRdb's copy has only in-frame clones and lacks some. The profile shows about 710,000 clones, 11% to 15% of them singletons. Whole-study findings and limits: For Type 1 diabetes patients, all four CD4+ subsets carried TCRB CDR3s that were moderately but significantly shorter.

These TCRs are of unknown antigen specificity. Material for sequencing was naive CD4+ T cells from blood. The source of these receptors is a young man with type 1 diabetes.

Only a few counts were recorded for this clone. CDR3 bases: TGTGCCAGCAGTGAATCCGGCAGGTCGGGGTACTTC. This sequence encodes CASSESGRSGYF. The J gene is TRBJ2-7, the V gene TRBV2; D gene uncertain. Per germline, CDR1 SNHLY and CDR2 FYNNEI. The length of the CDR3 is 12 residues. Trimming took off 2 bases at V and 12 bases at J, with 14 bases between the two ends.

The genes are TRBV2 and TRBJ1-5; no reliable D call. The CDR3 totals 14 residues. In germline, CDR1 is SNHLY, CDR2 FYNNEI. V dropped 5 bases and J dropped 7 bases, with 15 bases sitting between them. The chain's CDR3 is CASSSDTLGQPQHF. CDR3 bases: TGTGCCAGCAGTTCAGACACCTTGGGGCAGCCCCAGCATTTT.

The V gene is TRBV6-5, the J gene TRBJ2-1; 10 positions match TRBD1. The CDR3 is made up of 12 amino acids. V trimming: 2 bases; J trimming: 14 bases; junction bases outside the gene matches: 3. Per germline, CDR1 MNHEY and CDR2 SVGAGI. CDR3 in amino acids: CASSYPGTGEFF. As DNA, the CDR3 is TGTGCCAGCAGTTACCCCGGGACAGGGGAGTTCTTC.

The chain recombines TRBV29-1 with TRBJ1-1, with 10 bases identical to TRBD1. Germline-derived CDR1 and CDR2 are SQVTM and ANQGSEA. The CDR3 length is 13 residues. V lost 4 bases and J lost 6; bases outside the gene matches: 5. CDR3 in DNA: TGCAGCGTTGGAGGACAGGGGGTGGCTGAAGCTTTCTTT. Translated: CSVGGQGVAEAFF. The whole variable domain, filled in from reference TRBV29-1 and TRBJ1-1, reads SAVISQKPSRDICQRGTSLTIQCQVDSQVTMMFWYRQQPGQSLTLIATANQGSEATYESGFVIDKFPISRPNLTFSTLTVSNMSPEDSSIYLCSVGGQGVAEAFFGQGTRLTVV.

This clone turned up a few times. Here the CDR3 DNA reads TGTGCCAGCAGCCCGACTAGCGGAACGCCCTCTGGGGCCAACGTCCTGACTTTC. Its protein is CASSPTSGTPSGANVLTF. This sequence joins TRBV7-2 and TRBJ2-6, with 9 positions matching TRBD2. Trimming at V came to 5 bases and at J to 0 bases, leaving 8 bases not matched to a gene. The CDR3 totals 18 residues. Germline V gene lookup returns CDR1 SGHTA and CDR2 FQGNSA. Complete variable domain (other parts from reference TRBV7-2 and TRBJ2-6): GAGVSQSPSNKVTEKGKDVELRCDPISGHTALYWYRQSLGQGLEFLIYFQGNSAPDKSGLPSDRFSAERTGGSVSTLTIQRTQQEDSAVYLCASSPTSGTPSGANVLTFGAGSRLTVL.

This clone was found a few times. This chain uses TRBV30 with TRBJ2-5; 9 nucleotides line up with TRBD2. The germline V gene encodes CDR1 GTSNPN and CDR2 SVGIG (reference sequence). CDR3 length equals 13 residues. V lost 5 bases and J lost 5; bases outside the gene matches: 6. The CDR3, as DNA: TGTGCCTGGCATAGCGGGAGTGGTGAGACCCAGTACTTC. Translating it yields CAWHSGSGETQYF.

V and J are TRBV30 and TRBJ2-1, with 13 bases identical to TRBD2. Germline V lookup: CDR1 GTSNPN, CDR2 SVGIG (reference sequence). The CDR3 spans 18 residues. The junction had 10 bases not matched to a gene; V was cut back by 5 bases and J by 0 bases. CDR3 DNA sequence: TGTGCCTGGGTGGGACTAGCGGGACGAGGCGGCTCCTACAATGAGCAGTTCTTC. Translation: CAWVGLAGRGGSYNEQFF.

This clone was counted only a few times. The V and J genes are TRBV27 and TRBJ2-5; tentative D call: TRBD2 (7 bases). V shed 5 bases and J shed 4 bases, with 11 bases lying between them. Germline V lookup: CDR1 MNHEY, CDR2 SMNVEV (reference sequence). This CDR3 has 13 amino acids. CDR3 sequence: CASSGGGAETQYF. The CDR3 coding sequence is TGTGCCAGCAGTGGAGGGGGGGCAGAGACCCAGTACTTC.

The table lists this clone with a few counts. This chain links TRBV6-1 with TRBJ2-7; perhaps TRBD2 as D (5 bases). In germline, CDR1 is MNHNS, CDR2 SASEGT. Trimming took 4 bases from V and 9 from J, leaving 28 bases between them. CDR3 length equals 17 residues. The CDR3 is CASSGPVLGSRLGGQYF. CDR3 nucleotide sequence: TGTGCCAGCAGTGGCCCGGTCTTAGGGAGCCGGTTGGGTGGGCAGTACTTC.

The table lists this clone with a few counts. V usage is TRBV30 and J usage is TRBJ1-1, with D hard to call. The CDR3 extends over 14 amino acids. V gave up 4 bases and J gave up 2 bases, with 14 bases separating them. Germline CDR1 is GTSNPN and CDR2 is SVGIG (reference sequence). CDR3 DNA: TGTGCCTGGATTAGCCGGGCCATAAACACTGAAGCTTTCTTT. This codes for CAWISRAINTEAFF.

This clone showed up just a few times. V gene TRBV7-9 combines with J gene TRBJ2-4; D is ambiguous. Deletions cut 0 bases from V and 9 bases from J, with 6 bases between. Germline V gives CDR1 SEHNR, CDR2 FQNEAQ (reference sequence). CDR3 length: 12 residues. CDR3 amino acids: CASSLAWSIQYF. Here the CDR3 DNA reads TGTGCCAGCAGCTTAGCGTGGAGCATTCAGTACTTC.

This clone has more than one count but fewer than ten. The V call is TRBV11-1, the J call TRBJ2-7; D gene uncertain. This CDR3 has 12 residues. The germline V and J ends were trimmed by 8 bases and 3 bases, with 11 bases remaining between them. CDR1 and CDR2 from the germline V gene are SGHAT and FQDESV (reference sequence). The DNA for the CDR3 is TGTGCCAGCGGCCGGTCGGTCTACGAGCAGTACTTC. Amino acids: CASGRSVYEQYF.

The chain carries TRBV11-2 and TRBJ2-1; D remains unclear. In germline, CDR1 is SGHAT, CDR2 FQNNGV. The CDR3 consists of 13 residues. V dropped 1 base and J dropped 9 bases, with 10 bases sitting between them. The CDR3 is CASSLVRDGEQFF. CDR3 bases: TGTGCCAGCAGCTTAGTACGAGACGGTGAGCAGTTCTTC.

V and J are TRBV2 and TRBJ2-3, with TRBD1 matching 7 bases. CDR1 is SNHLY and CDR2 is FYNNEI in the germline V gene. J was trimmed by 2 bases and V by 6 bases; bases with no gene match: 2. The CDR3 runs 13 residues. In DNA form, the CDR3 reads TGTGCCAGCAGGACAGGGTACACAGATACGCAGTATTTT. Translating gives CASRTGYTDTQYF.

The V call is TRBV28, the J call TRBJ2-2; the match to TRBD2 covers 7 bases. CDR1 is MDHEN and CDR2 is SYDVKM in the germline V gene. Trimming removed 2 bases from V and 0 bases from J; junction bases left unmatched: 0. The CDR3 covers 15 residues. In DNA form, the CDR3 reads TGTGCCAGCAGTTTAGCGGGAGCGAACACCGGGGAGCTGTTTTTT. Residues: CASSLAGANTGELFF.

This clone was counted a few times. This chain links TRBV11-2 with TRBJ2-5; D gene uncertain. CDR1 and CDR2 (germline): SGHAT, FQNNGV. V lost 2 bases and J 2 bases, leaving 6 bases between the germline ends. This CDR3 region has 13 residues. The CDR3 DNA reads TGTGCCAGCAGCTTACAGCTACAAGAGACCCAGTACTTC. The encoded protein is CASSLQLQETQYF.

This chain uses TRBV6-1 with TRBJ2-7, with D possibly being TRBD2 (6 bases). CDR1 MNHNS and CDR2 SASEGT come from the germline V gene. The CDR3 totals 15 residues. The ends were cut back, 2 bases at V and 3 bases at J, with 14 bases in the middle. In DNA, the CDR3 is TGTGCCAGCAGTGAACGGGGGATTCCTCACTACGAGCAGTACTTC. Its translation: CASSERGIPHYEQYF.

This clone was seen a handful of times. The chain employs TRBV10-3 and TRBJ2-7; tentative D call: TRBD1 (5 bases). Germline-derived CDR1 and CDR2 are ENHRY and SYGVKD. The CDR3 length is 13 residues. Trimming took off 6 bases at V and 1 base at J, with 10 bases between the two ends. CDR3 DNA sequence: TGTGCCATCAGCGAGACAGCGTCCTACGAGCAGTACTTC. As protein: CAISETASYEQYF.